Listed here is a single TCR beta chain. With 8 bases clipped from V and 5 bases from J, the junction kept 8 bases outside the gene matches. The CDR3 sequence is 13 residues long. Germline-derived CDR1 and CDR2 are SNHLY and FYNNEI. This sample stems from a study of blood T cell repertoires in COVID-19. Whole-study context: Researchers got acute and convalescent COVID-19 samples from the United States, Italy and Spain. The analysed material was cDNA or gDNA that came from T cells, B-cell-depleted T cells, or PBMCs.

Authors' analysis steps: Amplification of reference gene primers provided the estimated nucleated cell counts. Profiled with immunoSEQ multiplex PCR; TCRdb holds only in-frame clones, not every one. The V and J calls and clone size come from that table; D and trimming were worked out from the DNA. The sample has a few hundred thousand clones, about nine tenths seen once. The V call is TRBV2, the J call TRBJ2-7; 8 positions match TRBD2. This clonotype was sampled from a man younger than 35 with active or convalescent COVID-19. Sequencing used peripheral blood. The CDR3 sequence: CASGRLATHEQYF. In DNA form, the CDR3 reads TGTGCCAGCGGTAGACTAGCGACCCACGAGCAGTACTTC.